The subject of this entry is one TCR beta chain. Its antigen remains unknown. This sample was taken from a study of Ad26.COV2.S vaccination and SARS-CoV-2 variants. Study at large: In the study, Ad26.COV2.S was injected intramuscularly once, or twice 56 days apart.

Sequencing was performed with immunoSEQ multiplex PCR; in TCRdb, only in-frame clones are kept and a portion is missing. The sample consists of hundreds of thousands of clones, approximately 90% of them appearing once. Trimming took 0 bases from V and 3 from J, leaving 18 bases between them. This CDR3 contains 18 residues. The germline V gene encodes CDR1 LGHNA and CDR2 YNFKEQ. Findings and limits, study-wide: People given the vaccine had a wider spike-specific TCR breadth than placebo recipients did. Non-spike TCR breadth showed similarity between vaccine and placebo recipients.

Sample treatment: roughly 20 received Ad26.COV2.S at low or high dose, single or two shots; about 5 received placebo; per-sample allocation not given. Samples came from day 63 after the first vaccine or placebo injection. SARS-CoV-2 spike from the Wuhan strain was encoded by the vaccine, an Ad26 vector. Sequencing was performed on peripheral blood, taken in a trial of Ad26.COV2.S vaccine versus placebo. The TCR was taken from a person between 18 and 59 years old who received the Ad26.COV2.S COVID-19 vaccine or a placebo. The V gene is TRBV4-2, the J gene TRBJ1-3; D not resolved. As DNA, the CDR3 is TGTGCCAGCAGCCAAGAGTCGAAGGGTCCGGTCCGTGGAAACACCATATATTTT. It translates to CASSQESKGPVRGNTIYF.